The 17 T cell receptor beta chains in this list originate from one sample, sequenced in a study of T-cell reconstitution after alpha-beta-depleted transplantation in children. Using unique molecular identifiers, the investigators prepared the TCRbeta library. Each CDR3 protein gets one entry after TCRdb re-called the PCR reads with MiXCR. The sample lists some 600,000 distinct CDR3 sequences; 10% to 15% were seen once. Sequencing was performed on PBMCs, mostly from graft donor cells, taken 360 days after TCRalphabeta/CD19-depleted stem cell transplant. These receptors originate from a male patient younger than 18 who had a stem cell transplant for acute myeloid leukemia, so the T cells may come from the graft donor.

This clonotype was observed a few times. J is TRBJ2-7 and V is TRBV20-1, with 8 bases aligning to TRBD2. The germline V gene encodes CDR1 DFQATT and CDR2 SNEGSKA (reference sequence). Germline trimming cut 6 bases from V and 0 bases from J; bases unmatched to any gene: 7. The CDR3 sequence is 14 residues long. The CDR3 protein is CSALPGGNSYEQYF. The CDR3 DNA reads as TGCAGTGCCCTTCCGGGAGGGAACTCCTACGAGCAGTACTTC.

This clonotype was seen at least ten times. The chain joins TRBV5-1 to TRBJ2-1; D gene unclear. Germline loops: CDR1 SGHRS, CDR2 YFSETQ. The CDR3 is made up of 14 amino acids. V was clipped by 0 bases and J by 6 bases, with 10 bases between them. CDR3 bases: TGCGCCAGCAGCTTGGATTCAGTCGGCAATGAGCAGTTCTTC. The encoded protein is CASSLDSVGNEQFF.

The chain couples TRBV27 to TRBJ1-1; D is perhaps TRBD1 (6 bases). CDR1 and CDR2 (germline): MNHEY, SMNVEV (reference sequence). The CDR3 runs to 16 residues. The germline V and J ends were trimmed by 2 bases and 5 bases, with 18 bases remaining between them. The DNA for the CDR3 is TGTGCCAGCAGTTTAGTTGGTGGGGGCAGTGGAACTGAAGCTTTCTTT. Protein: CASSLVGGGSGTEAFF.

Many counts were recorded for this clonotype. The V call is TRBV28, the J call TRBJ1-1, with 8 nucleotides matching TRBD1. This CDR3 comprises 13 residues. The germline gives CDR1 MDHEN, CDR2 SYDVKM. V shed 6 bases, J shed 1 base, and the junction held 1 base outside the gene matches. The DNA for the CDR3 is TGTGCCAGCAGCGACAGGGGGAACACTGAAGCTTTCTTT. This translates into CASSDRGNTEAFF.

This clonotype was detected a few times. V and J are TRBV7-2 and TRBJ2-7, with D hard to call. CDR3 length equals 16 residues. Trimming took off 5 bases at V and 6 bases at J, with 23 bases between the two ends. Germline V CDR1 and CDR2: SGHTA, FQGNSA. This CDR3 is CASSPSDPMVSGEQYF. The DNA of the CDR3 is TGTGCCAGCAGCCCCTCGGACCCCATGGTCTCTGGCGAGCAGTACTTC.

This clonotype showed up just a few times. This chain connects TRBV5-6 to TRBJ2-7; 12 bases agree with TRBD2. The CDR3 contains 20 residues. Per the germline V gene, CDR1 is SGHDT and CDR2 is YYEEEE. V dropped 0 bases and J dropped 0; count of bases not matched to a gene: 13. The CDR3 DNA is TGTGCCAGCAGCTTGGCCCTGGGCCTGACTAGCGGGGGTTACTCCTACGAGCAGTACGTC. It codes for CASSLALGLTSGGYSYEQYV.

The chain joins TRBV20-1 to TRBJ2-3; D is possibly TRBD1 (6 bases). From germline, CDR1 is DFQATT and CDR2 SNEGSKA (reference sequence). The CDR3 totals 13 residues. V gave up 6 bases and J gave up 4 bases, with 14 bases separating them. The CDR3 sequence: CSAPPRGADTQYF. The CDR3 DNA follows: TGCAGTGCCCCCCCCAGGGGCGCAGATACGCAGTATTTT.

J is TRBJ2-1 and V is TRBV20-1, with 9 positions matching TRBD2. The CDR3 is 16 residues long. CDR1 and CDR2 from the germline V gene are DFQATT and SNEGSKA (reference sequence). CDR3 DNA: TGCCAAGGGGCGGGAGGGCTAGTGAGCTCCTACAATGAGCAGTTCTTC. It yields the protein CQGAGGLVSSYNEQFF.

This clonotype was recorded at least ten times. This sequence joins TRBV7-2 and TRBJ2-1; TRBD2 matches at 8 bases. This CDR3 spans 16 amino acids. Per the germline V gene, CDR1 is SGHTA and CDR2 is FQGNSA. V dropped 5 bases and J dropped 4; count of bases not matched to a gene: 10. This chain's CDR3 is CASSREVGGRYNEQFF. CDR3 bases: TGTGCCAGCAGCCGAGAGGTTGGCGGGAGGTACAATGAGCAGTTCTTC.

Ten or more counts support this clonotype. CDR3 DNA sequence: TGTGCCACCAGCAGCTACAGGACAGGGGGTAATTCACCCCTCCACTTT. It encodes CATSSYRTGGNSPLHF. This chain connects TRBV15 to TRBJ1-6, with 10 bases fitting TRBD1. The junction had 5 bases not matched to a gene; V was cut back by 3 bases and J by 6 bases. Per germline, CDR1 LNHNV and CDR2 YYDKDF (reference sequence). This CDR3 has 16 amino acids.

At least ten counts were recorded for this clonotype. The chain carries TRBV12-3 or TRBV12-4 and TRBJ2-1; no definite D call. V gave up 5 bases and J gave up 14 bases, with 19 bases separating them. This CDR3 is built from 13 residues. The DNA for the CDR3 is TGTGCCAGCAGTCTACCCCTTGGCGCAGAGGAGTTCTTC. Translation gives CASSLPLGAEEFF.

The V call is TRBV29-1, the J call TRBJ2-1, with D maybe TRBD2 (6 bases). V was cut by 3 bases and J by 4 bases, with 19 bases left in between. This CDR3 comprises 16 residues. Germline-derived CDR1 and CDR2 are SQVTM and ANQGSEA. The CDR3 DNA sequence: TGCAGCGTTGAGCCCCTAAGGACTACTTTATACAATGAGCAGTTCTTC. It encodes CSVEPLRTTLYNEQFF.

The genes are TRBV7-3 and TRBJ1-2; D is ambiguous. V was clipped by 5 bases and J by 2 bases, with 15 bases between them. CDR1 and CDR2 (germline): SGHTA, FQGTGA. CDR3 length: 15 amino acids. CDR3 amino acids: CASSEETGRNYGYTF. In nucleotides, the CDR3 is TGTGCCAGCAGCGAAGAAACCGGGAGAAACTATGGCTACACCTTC.

This clonotype was observed a few times. The rearrangement uses TRBV6-5 and TRBJ2-1; TRBD2 matches 14 bases. The CDR3 loop spans 18 amino acids. The germline gives CDR1 MNHEY, CDR2 SVGAGI. The ends lost 5 bases at V and 4 bases at J; junction bases unmatched: 10. CDR3 nucleotides: TGTGCCAGCAGTCACCGACGACTAGCGGGAGGGCTTTACAATGAGCAGTTCTTC. This gives the protein CASSHRRLAGGLYNEQFF.

The V and J genes are TRBV6-1 and TRBJ2-5; D possibly corresponds to TRBD1 (5 bases). Germline V lookup: CDR1 MNHNS, CDR2 SASEGT. Trimming cost V 8 bases and J 2 bases, with 12 bases left between them. The CDR3 runs to 13 residues. The CDR3: CASGWSGQETQYF. The CDR3 DNA sequence: TGTGCCAGCGGCTGGTCAGGGCAAGAGACCCAGTACTTC.

This clonotype was counted only a few times. The CDR3, as DNA: TGTGCCAGCAGCAACGGGGTTTACAATGAGCAGTTCTTC. Translation: CASSNGVYNEQFF. The V and J genes are TRBV6-2 or TRBV6-3 and TRBJ2-1, with D perhaps matching TRBD2 (5 bases). V dropped 6 bases and J dropped 4 bases, with 10 bases sitting between them. The germline gives CDR1 MNHEY, CDR2 SVGEGT. The CDR3 totals 13 residues.

The rearrangement links TRBV6-2 or TRBV6-3 to TRBJ2-7; possible D gene TRBD1, 6 bases. The CDR3 length is 14 residues. Germline V gene sequence: CDR1 MNHEY, CDR2 SVGEGT. V dropped 4 bases and J dropped 6 bases, with 16 bases sitting between them. CDR3 sequence reads: CASSFFGQTSEQYF. The CDR3 coding sequence is TGTGCCAGCAGTTTCTTCGGACAGACATCCGAGCAGTACTTC.